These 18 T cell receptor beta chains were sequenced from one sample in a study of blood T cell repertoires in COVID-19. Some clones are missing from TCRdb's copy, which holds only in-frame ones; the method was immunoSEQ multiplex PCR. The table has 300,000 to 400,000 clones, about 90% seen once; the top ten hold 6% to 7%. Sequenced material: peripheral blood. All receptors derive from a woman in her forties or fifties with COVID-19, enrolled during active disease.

CDR3 in amino acids: CASGDRSNEKLFF. CDR3 coding DNA: TGTGCCAGCGGCGACAGGTCAAATGAAAAACTGTTTTTT. The chain joins TRBV3-1 (or the pseudogene TRBV3-2) to TRBJ1-4; maybe TRBD1 (6 bases). The CDR3 has 13 amino acids. The germline CDR1 and CDR2 sequences are LGHDT and YNNKEL (reference sequence). Trimming shortened V by 8 bases and J by 5 bases, and 12 bases separated the two germline ends.

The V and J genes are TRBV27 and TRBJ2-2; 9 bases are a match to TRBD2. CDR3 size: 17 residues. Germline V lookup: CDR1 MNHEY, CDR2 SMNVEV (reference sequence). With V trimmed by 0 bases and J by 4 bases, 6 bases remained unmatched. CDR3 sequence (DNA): TGTGCCAGCAGTTTATCTGTAGCGGGAGAGGGCACCGGGGAGCTGTTTTTT. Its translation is CASSLSVAGEGTGELFF.

CDR3 amino acids: CASKPTGGSGNTIYF. In DNA, the CDR3 is TGTGCCAGCAAGCCAACAGGGGGCAGTGGAAACACCATATATTTT. This chain uses TRBV11-3 with TRBJ1-3; 9 nucleotides agree with TRBD1. The CDR3 has 15 residues. Looked up from germline, CDR1 is SGHNT and CDR2 is YENEEA. V trimming: 7 bases; J trimming: 3 bases; junction bases outside the gene matches: 7.

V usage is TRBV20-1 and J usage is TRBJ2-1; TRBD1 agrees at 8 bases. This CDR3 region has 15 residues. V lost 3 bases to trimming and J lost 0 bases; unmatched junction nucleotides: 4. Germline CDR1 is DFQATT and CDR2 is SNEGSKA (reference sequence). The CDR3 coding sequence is TGCAGTGCTAGTTTGGGGACAGGCTCCTACAATGAGCAGTTCTTC. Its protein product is CSASLGTGSYNEQFF.

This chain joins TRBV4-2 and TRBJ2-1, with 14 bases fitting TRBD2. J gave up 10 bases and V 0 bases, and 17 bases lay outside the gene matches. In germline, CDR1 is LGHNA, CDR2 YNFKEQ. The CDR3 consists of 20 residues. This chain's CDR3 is CASSQDLPSWTSGRKWEQFF. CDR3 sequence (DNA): TGTGCCAGCAGCCAAGATCTCCCCTCCTGGACTAGCGGGAGGAAATGGGAGCAGTTCTTC.

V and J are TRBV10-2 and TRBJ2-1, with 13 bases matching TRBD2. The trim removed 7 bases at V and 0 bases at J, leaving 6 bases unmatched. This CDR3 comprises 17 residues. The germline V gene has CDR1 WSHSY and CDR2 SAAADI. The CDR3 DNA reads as TGCGCCAGCACCGGACTAGCGGGAGCCGCCTCCTACAATGAGCAGTTCTTC. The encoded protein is CASTGLAGAASYNEQFF.

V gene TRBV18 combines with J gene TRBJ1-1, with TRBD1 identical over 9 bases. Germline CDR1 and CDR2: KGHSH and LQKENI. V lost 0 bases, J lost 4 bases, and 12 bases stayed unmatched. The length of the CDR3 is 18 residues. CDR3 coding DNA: TGTGCCAGCTCACCACCGGAACAGGGGGCGGCAGGAAGCACTGAAGCTTTCTTT. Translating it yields CASSPPEQGAAGSTEAFF.

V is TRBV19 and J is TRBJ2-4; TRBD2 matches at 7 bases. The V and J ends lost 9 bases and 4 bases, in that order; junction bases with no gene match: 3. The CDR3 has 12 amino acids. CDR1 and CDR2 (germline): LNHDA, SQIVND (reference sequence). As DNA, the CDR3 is TGTGCCAGCCGGGGGGAGAAAAACATTCAGTACTTC. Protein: CASRGEKNIQYF.

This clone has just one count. Here the CDR3 DNA reads TGCGCCAGCAGTGAGTCGCGCGGGAGCTCCTACAATGAGCAGTTCTTC. It specifies CASSESRGSSYNEQFF. The chain carries TRBV10-2 and TRBJ2-1, with 7 nucleotides matching TRBD2. This CDR3 is 16 amino acids long. With 0 bases clipped from V and 0 bases from J, the junction kept 2 bases outside the gene matches. Germline CDR1 is WSHSY and CDR2 is SAAADI.

The CDR3 DNA reads TGCGCCAGCGAGTGGGAGGGAAGGGGTGAGCAGTTCTTC. This codes for CASEWEGRGEQFF. The V gene is TRBV5-1, the J gene TRBJ2-1, with 7 bases lining up with TRBD2. J was trimmed by 9 bases and V by 7 bases; bases with no gene match: 10. This CDR3 contains 13 residues. Germline V CDR1 and CDR2: SGHRS, YFSETQ.

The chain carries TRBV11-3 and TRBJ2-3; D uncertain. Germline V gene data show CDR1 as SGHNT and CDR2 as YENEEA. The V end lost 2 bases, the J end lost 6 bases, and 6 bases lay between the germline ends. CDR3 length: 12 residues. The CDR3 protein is CASSLFRDTQYF. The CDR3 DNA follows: TGTGCCAGCAGCTTATTCCGTGATACGCAGTATTTT. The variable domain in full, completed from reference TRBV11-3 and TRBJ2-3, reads EAGVVQSPRYKIIEKKQPVAFWCNPISGHNTLYWYLQNLGQGPELLIRYENEEAVDDSQLPKDRFSAERLKGVDSTLKIQPAELGDSAVYLCASSLFRDTQYFGPGTRLTVL.

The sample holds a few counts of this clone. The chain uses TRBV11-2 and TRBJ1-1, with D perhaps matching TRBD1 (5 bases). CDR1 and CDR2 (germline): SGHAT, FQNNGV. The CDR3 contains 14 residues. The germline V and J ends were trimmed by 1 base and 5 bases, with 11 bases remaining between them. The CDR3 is CASSLGGVWTEAFF. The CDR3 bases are TGTGCCAGCAGCTTAGGGGGGGTTTGGACTGAAGCTTTCTTT.

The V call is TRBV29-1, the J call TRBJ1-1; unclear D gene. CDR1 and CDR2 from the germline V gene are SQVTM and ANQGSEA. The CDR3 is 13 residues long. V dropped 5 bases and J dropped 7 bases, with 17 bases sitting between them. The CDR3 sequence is CSVSHPYTIEAFF. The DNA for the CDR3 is TGCAGCGTTTCTCACCCGTACACTATTGAAGCTTTCTTT.

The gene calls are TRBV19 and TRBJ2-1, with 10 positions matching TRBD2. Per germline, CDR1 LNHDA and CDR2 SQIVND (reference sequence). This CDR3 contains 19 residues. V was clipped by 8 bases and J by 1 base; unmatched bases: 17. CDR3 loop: CASSRTSGPGKASYNEQFF. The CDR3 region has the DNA TGTGCCAGTTCCCGGACTAGCGGCCCGGGAAAAGCTTCCTACAATGAGCAGTTCTTC.

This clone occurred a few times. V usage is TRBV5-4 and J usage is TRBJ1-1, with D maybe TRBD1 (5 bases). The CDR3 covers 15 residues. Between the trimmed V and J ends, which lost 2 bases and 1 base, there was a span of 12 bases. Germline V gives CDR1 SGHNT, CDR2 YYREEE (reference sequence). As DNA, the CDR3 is TGTGCCAGCAGCTTAAGTGGGGCGTCGAACACTGAAGCTTTCTTT. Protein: CASSLSGASNTEAFF.

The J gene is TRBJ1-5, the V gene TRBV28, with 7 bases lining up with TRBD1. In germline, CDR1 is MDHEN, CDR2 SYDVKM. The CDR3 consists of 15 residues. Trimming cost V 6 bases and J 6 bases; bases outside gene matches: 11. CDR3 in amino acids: CASSRRQGRAQPQHF. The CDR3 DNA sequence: TGTGCCAGCAGCCGTCGACAGGGACGGGCTCAGCCCCAGCATTTT.

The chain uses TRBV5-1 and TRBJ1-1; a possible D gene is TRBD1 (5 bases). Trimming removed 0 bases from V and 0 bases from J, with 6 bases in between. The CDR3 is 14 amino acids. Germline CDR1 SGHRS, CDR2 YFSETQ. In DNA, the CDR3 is TGCGCCAGCAGCTTGGAGACAGTGAACACTGAAGCTTTCTTT. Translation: CASSLETVNTEAFF.

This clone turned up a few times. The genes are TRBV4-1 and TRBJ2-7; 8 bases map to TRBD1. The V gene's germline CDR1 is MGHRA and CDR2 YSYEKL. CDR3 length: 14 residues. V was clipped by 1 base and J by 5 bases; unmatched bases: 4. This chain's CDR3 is CASSQVRGPNEQYF. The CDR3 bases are TGCGCCAGCAGCCAAGTCAGGGGGCCAAACGAGCAGTACTTC.